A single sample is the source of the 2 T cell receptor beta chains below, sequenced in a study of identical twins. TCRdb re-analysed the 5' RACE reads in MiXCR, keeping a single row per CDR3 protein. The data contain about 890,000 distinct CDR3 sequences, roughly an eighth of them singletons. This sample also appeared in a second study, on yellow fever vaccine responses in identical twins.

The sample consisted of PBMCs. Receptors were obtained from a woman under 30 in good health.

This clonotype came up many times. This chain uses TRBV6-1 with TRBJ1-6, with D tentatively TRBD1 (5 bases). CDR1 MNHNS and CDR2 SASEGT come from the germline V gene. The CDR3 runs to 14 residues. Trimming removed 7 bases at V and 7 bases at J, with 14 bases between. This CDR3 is CASTRGDGNSPLHF. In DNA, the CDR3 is TGTGCCAGCACCCGGGGGGACGGGAATTCACCCCTCCACTTT.

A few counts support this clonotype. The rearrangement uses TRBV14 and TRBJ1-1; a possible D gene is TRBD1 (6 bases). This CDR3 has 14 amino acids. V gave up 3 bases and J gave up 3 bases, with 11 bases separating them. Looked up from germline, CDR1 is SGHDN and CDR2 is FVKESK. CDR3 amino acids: CASSQATGYTEAFF. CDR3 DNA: TGTGCCAGCAGCCAGGCTACAGGGTACACTGAAGCTTTCTTT.